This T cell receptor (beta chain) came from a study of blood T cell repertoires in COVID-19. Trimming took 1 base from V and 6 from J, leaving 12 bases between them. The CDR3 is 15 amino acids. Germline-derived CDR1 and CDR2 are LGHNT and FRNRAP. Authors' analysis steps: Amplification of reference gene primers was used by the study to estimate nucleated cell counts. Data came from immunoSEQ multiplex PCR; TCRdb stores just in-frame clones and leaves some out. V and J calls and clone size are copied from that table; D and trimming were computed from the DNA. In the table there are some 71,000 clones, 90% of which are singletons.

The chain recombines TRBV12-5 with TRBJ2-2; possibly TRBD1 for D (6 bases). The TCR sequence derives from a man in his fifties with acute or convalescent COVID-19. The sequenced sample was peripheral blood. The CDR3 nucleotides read TGTGCTAGTGGTTTGGGACAGGTAACATCCGGGGAGCTGTTTTTT. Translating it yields CASGLGQVTSGELFF.